Each of the 31 T cell receptor beta chains below was sequenced from the same sample in a study of blood T cells in healthy people across ages. Primed by a sample-barcoded 5' primer and a J-beta primer mix, a second PCR proceeded for about 6 to 11 cycles. TCRdb recomputed calls from the 5' RACE reads with MiXCR, one row per CDR3 protein. The table has about 1,500,000 distinct CDR3 sequences, 28% seen once; the top ten hold over 7%. The sample consisted of blood. These TCRs come from a woman in her thirties in good health.

The rearrangement joins TRBV5-1 to TRBJ2-1; 8 bases are shared with TRBD1. The germline V gene has CDR1 SGHRS and CDR2 YFSETQ. The CDR3 length is 15 residues. V lost 0 bases and J lost 8; bases outside the gene matches: 7. The CDR3 is CASSLARGRRDEQFF. The CDR3, as DNA: TGCGCCAGCAGCTTGGCCAGGGGGCGCAGGGATGAGCAGTTCTTC.

This clonotype has at least ten counts. This rearrangement joins TRBV6-6 to TRBJ2-1; 8 bases align to TRBD1. The CDR3 is 14 residues long. The ends lost 6 bases at V and 6 bases at J; junction bases unmatched: 7. From germline, CDR1 is MNHNY and CDR2 SVGAGI (reference sequence). This CDR3 reads CASRTQTGGNEQFF. Written as DNA, the CDR3 is TGTGCCAGCAGGACCCAAACAGGGGGCAATGAGCAGTTCTTC.

J is TRBJ2-4 and V is TRBV29-1; TRBD2 agrees at 11 bases. Germline values: CDR1 SQVTM, CDR2 ANQGSEA. The CDR3 is 13 residues long. The V and J ends lost 7 bases and 13 bases, in that order; junction bases with no gene match: 12. The DNA of the CDR3 is TGCAGCGACGGGACTAGCGGTCCAAATGAGCAGTACTTC. This translates into CSDGTSGPNEQYF.

This rearrangement joins TRBV5-6 to TRBJ2-3; 10 positions match TRBD2. The trim removed 5 bases at V and 3 bases at J, leaving 9 bases unmatched. CDR1 and CDR2 from the germline V gene are SGHDT and YYEEEE. This CDR3 is built from 16 residues. The CDR3 bases are TGTGCCAGCAGTTTGATATCGACTAGCGGGACAGATACGCAGTATTTT. The encoded protein is CASSLISTSGTDTQYF.

In regard to this clonotype: A clone one base away is much larger, so this may be a read error. The V gene is TRBV29-1, the J gene TRBJ2-7; either TRBD1 or TRBD2 may fit D (5 bases each). Between the trimmed V and J ends, which lost 7 bases and 2 bases, there was a span of 15 bases. This CDR3 has 13 residues. CDR1 is SQVTM, CDR2 ANQGSEA, per germline. The CDR3 DNA sequence: TGCAGCGGGGGCGGGTCCTACCCCTACGAGCAGTACTTC. It encodes CSGGGSYPYEQYF.

As regards this clonotype: Sequence at one end of the junction differs from germline and may be a read error. This chain joins TRBV24-1 and TRBJ2-1; no definite D call. CDR1 and CDR2 (germline): KGHDR, SFDVKD. This CDR3 comprises 14 residues. The CDR3 DNA sequence: TGTGCCACCAGTGATTTTCCGGCCACCAATGGGCAGTTCTTC. The encoded protein is CATSDFPATNGQFF.

This rearrangement joins TRBV6-6 to TRBJ1-5; maybe TRBD1 (5 bases). The V and J ends lost 2 bases and 4 bases respectively, with 9 bases between them. Germline V gene sequence: CDR1 MNHNY, CDR2 SVGAGI (reference sequence). The CDR3 extends over 14 amino acids. The CDR3 DNA reads TGTGCCAGCAGTTACATGGGGGAGAATCAGCCCCAGCATTTT. Its translation: CASSYMGENQPQHF.

V usage is TRBV12-3 or TRBV12-4 and J usage is TRBJ2-3, with TRBD2 identical over 13 bases. The CDR3 is 17 residues long. V was pared by 6 bases and J by 0 bases, with 6 bases of the junction left unmatched. The chain's CDR3 is CASSGTSGETSTDTQYF. The CDR3 nucleotides are TGTGCCAGCAGCGGGACTAGCGGGGAGACTAGCACAGATACGCAGTATTTT.

This CDR3 is CASSPGLAALSTGELFF. In DNA, the CDR3 is TGCGCCAGCAGCCCGGGACTAGCGGCCCTCAGCACCGGGGAGCTGTTTTTT. The rearrangement links TRBV5-1 to TRBJ2-2, with 11 bases that match TRBD2. CDR3 length: 17 residues. CDR1 is SGHRS, CDR2 YFSETQ, per germline. V shed 4 bases, J shed 4 bases, and the junction held 9 bases outside the gene matches.

The chain is built from TRBV9 and TRBJ2-1, with 7 bases that match TRBD2. There are 14 residues in the CDR3. After removal of 1 base from V and 7 bases from J, the junction contained 5 bases not matched to a gene. Germline V gene data show CDR1 as SGDLS and CDR2 as YYNGEE. The CDR3 DNA reads TGTGCCAGCAGCGTATCGCCTAGCGGAAATGAGCAGTTCTTC. Its protein product is CASSVSPSGNEQFF.

In this sample, this clonotype turned up a few times. The rearrangement joins TRBV20-1 to TRBJ2-3; no reliable D call. This CDR3 region has 14 residues. Germline V gives CDR1 DFQATT, CDR2 SNEGSKA (reference sequence). Deletions cut 1 base from V and 2 bases from J, with 10 bases between. CDR3 sequence reads: CSARGNSLTDTQYF. DNA for the CDR3: TGCAGTGCTAGAGGAAACAGCCTCACAGATACGCAGTATTTT.

Concerning this clonotype itself: It may be a read error: a sequence one base away is much more abundant. The conserved closing phenylalanine or tryptophan is absent in this CDR3, likely reflecting a read error. The chain couples TRBV5-6 to TRBJ1-1; perhaps TRBD1 as D (5 bases). Trimming removed 5 bases at V and 1 base at J, with 9 bases between. The V gene's germline CDR1 is SGHDT and CDR2 YYEEEE. The CDR3 covers 13 residues. CDR3 DNA sequence: TGTGCCAGCAGGCTTACAGGGAACACTGAAGCTTTCTTG. Its translation: CASRLTGNTEAFL.

This chain links TRBV4-2 with TRBJ2-1; D may be TRBD1 (6 bases). The V gene lost 1 base and the J gene lost 8 bases, with 12 bases spanning the gap. Germline V gene sequence: CDR1 LGHNA, CDR2 YNFKEQ. The CDR3 sequence is 14 residues long. The CDR3 DNA is TGTGCCAGCAGCCAAGGGACAGTGACGGATGAGCAGTTCTTC. Translated: CASSQGTVTDEQFF.

This clonotype was recorded at least ten times. This rearrangement joins TRBV2 to TRBJ2-5, with 9 bases lining up with TRBD2. The CDR3 totals 15 residues. The germline V gene has CDR1 SNHLY and CDR2 FYNNEI. The V gene end was trimmed by 2 bases and the J gene end by 4 bases; junction bases not matched to a gene: 5. The CDR3 DNA follows: TGTGCCAGCAGTGAAAATAGCGGGAGAGGAGAGACCCAGTACTTC. Amino acids: CASSENSGRGETQYF.

This clonotype occurred many times. The chain has TRBV20-1 and TRBJ2-1; 8 positions match TRBD2. The V gene's germline CDR1 is DFQATT and CDR2 SNEGSKA (reference sequence). Unmatched junction bases numbered 12, after V lost 8 bases and J lost 6 bases. The CDR3 has 14 residues. CDR3 sequence: CSSRVAGLGNEQFF. CDR3 in DNA: TGCAGTTCCAGGGTAGCGGGGCTTGGCAATGAGCAGTTCTTC.

This sequence joins TRBV3-1 and TRBJ1-5; the D gene is possibly TRBD1 (5 bases). CDR1 is LGHDT and CDR2 is YNNKEL in the germline V gene (reference sequence). The CDR3 is 12 residues long. The germline V and J ends were trimmed by 3 bases and 7 bases, with 7 bases remaining between them. The CDR3 region has the DNA TGTGCCAGCAGCCATAGACAGCAGCCCCAGCATTTT. Amino acid sequence: CASSHRQQPQHF.

On this clonotype: A junction end diverges from the germline sequence, so it may reflect a read error. This rearrangement joins TRBV20-1 to TRBJ1-5, with 8 bases aligning to TRBD1. Looked up from germline, CDR1 is DFQATT and CDR2 is SNEGSKA (reference sequence). This CDR3 is 17 amino acids long. Written as DNA, the CDR3 is TGCAGTGCTAGTAGGCCAGGGGGCAGTTATAGCAATCAGGCCCAGCATTTT. Protein product: CSASRPGGSYSNQAQHF.

In this sample, this clonotype turned up a few times. The junction does not match germline at one end; this may be a read error. The chain has TRBV20-1 and TRBJ2-7; D unclear. The CDR3 is 15 amino acids. Germline V gene sequence: CDR1 DFQATT, CDR2 SNEGSKA (reference sequence). As DNA, the CDR3 is TGCAGTGCTAGAGATCCTACGCAACCCTCCTACGAGCGGTACTTC. Residues: CSARDPTQPSYERYF.

The chain joins TRBV5-1 to TRBJ2-2, with a tentative D call TRBD1 (6 bases). Trimming left V 2 bases short and J 5 bases short, with 16 bases between. The CDR3 is 16 residues long. Germline V gene data show CDR1 as SGHRS and CDR2 as YFSETQ. Here the CDR3 reads CASSLGTRAGTGELFF. DNA for the CDR3: TGCGCCAGCAGCTTAGGGACACGGGCTGGGACCGGGGAGCTGTTTTTT. Variable domain in full (rest from reference TRBV5-1 and TRBJ2-2): KAGVTQTPRYLIKTRGQQVTLSCSPISGHRSVSWYQQTPGQGLQFLFEYFSETQRNKGNFPGRFSGRQFSNSRSEMNVSTLELGDSALYLCASSLGTRAGTGELFFGEGSRLTVL.

The V gene is TRBV2, the J gene TRBJ1-1; D is uncertain. This CDR3 region has 13 residues. V was clipped by 7 bases and J by 3 bases, with 12 bases between them. The germline V gene encodes CDR1 SNHLY and CDR2 FYNNEI. The CDR3 loop reads CASIIDPDTEAFF. DNA for the CDR3: TGTGCCAGCATCATCGACCCAGACACTGAAGCTTTCTTT. Variable domain in full (rest from reference TRBV2 and TRBJ1-1): EPEVTQTPSHQVTQMGQEVILRCVPISNHLYFYWYRQILGQKVEFLVSFYNNEISEKSEIFDDQFSVERPDGSNFTLKIRSTKLEDSAMYFCASIIDPDTEAFFGQGTRLTVV.

The V call is TRBV5-1, the J call TRBJ2-3; D is perhaps TRBD1 (5 bases). Germline assignment: CDR1 SGHRS and CDR2 YFSETQ. Trimming shortened V by 4 bases and J by 2 bases, and 17 bases separated the two germline ends. This CDR3 is built from 16 residues. The CDR3 protein is CASSQQESILTDTQYF. Here the CDR3 DNA reads TGCGCCAGCAGCCAACAGGAGTCGATACTCACAGATACGCAGTATTTT.

Here the CDR3 reads CAISERANTIYF. Here the CDR3 DNA reads TGTGCCATCAGTGAGAGGGCTAACACCATATATTTT. The chain has TRBV10-3 and TRBJ1-3, with D unresolved. Germline assignment: CDR1 ENHRY and CDR2 SYGVKD. V was trimmed by 2 bases and J by 7 bases, leaving 6 bases between them. There are 12 residues in the CDR3.

This clonotype occurred many times. This sequence joins TRBV5-1 and TRBJ2-1, with 8 bases lining up with TRBD2. J lost 8 bases, V lost 4 bases, and 8 bases had no gene match. Germline values: CDR1 SGHRS, CDR2 YFSETQ. CDR3 length: 14 residues. In nucleotides, the CDR3 is TGCGCCAGCAGCGCGTCGGGAGGGCCCTATGAGCAGTTCTTC. As protein: CASSASGGPYEQFF.

There are a few counts of this clonotype. This chain connects TRBV6-6 to TRBJ2-3; 8 bases are shared with TRBD2. Germline V lookup: CDR1 MNHNY, CDR2 SVGAGI (reference sequence). The CDR3 sequence is 15 residues long. V dropped 4 bases and J dropped 1; count of bases not matched to a gene: 4. The CDR3 reads CASSFLSGGTDTQYF. Written as DNA, the CDR3 is TGTGCCAGCAGTTTCCTTAGCGGGGGCACAGATACGCAGTATTTT.

The V gene is TRBV24-1, the J gene TRBJ2-3, with D perhaps matching TRBD2 (5 bases). Germline V gene data show CDR1 as KGHDR and CDR2 as SFDVKD. The CDR3 is 15 amino acids. Trimming left V 8 bases short and J 4 bases short, with 18 bases between. The CDR3 DNA sequence: TGTGCCACCACGGTTTTAGGACTTAGTCCAGATACGCAGTATTTT. Amino acid sequence: CATTVLGLSPDTQYF.

The J gene is TRBJ2-1, the V gene TRBV11-2; D not resolved. This CDR3 spans 16 amino acids. Germline loops: CDR1 SGHAT, CDR2 FQNNGV. Trimming stripped 5 bases from V and 1 base from J, with 15 bases between. For the CDR3, the DNA is TGTGCCAGCAGCCTGATCAGGACGAAATCCTACAATGAGCAGTTCTTC. Residues: CASSLIRTKSYNEQFF.

This clonotype came up many times. The chain uses TRBV20-1 and TRBJ2-5, with D perhaps matching TRBD2 (6 bases). Trimming took off 5 bases at V and 5 bases at J, with 12 bases between the two ends. This CDR3 region has 12 residues. Germline V gives CDR1 DFQATT, CDR2 SNEGSKA (reference sequence). The CDR3 reads CSAAASVETQYF. Here the CDR3 DNA reads TGCAGTGCTGCAGCTAGCGTTGAGACCCAGTACTTC.

The chain uses TRBV6-6 and TRBJ1-5, with TRBD1 as a possible D gene (6 bases). Trimming took off 6 bases at V and 0 bases at J, with 12 bases between the two ends. This CDR3 is 15 amino acids long. CDR1 MNHNY and CDR2 SVGAGI come from the germline V gene (reference sequence). The CDR3 nucleotides read TGTGCCAGCAGCCACAGGGTTTATAGCAATCAGCCCCAGCATTTT. It codes for CASSHRVYSNQPQHF.

The sample holds a few counts of this clonotype. The chain recombines TRBV10-3 with TRBJ2-3, with 13 bases lining up with TRBD2. J was trimmed by 2 bases and V by 2 bases; bases with no gene match: 4. CDR1 ENHRY and CDR2 SYGVKD come from the germline V gene. The length of the CDR3 is 17 residues. In DNA, the CDR3 is TGTGCCATCAGTGAGGGACTAGCGGGGGCCTTCACAGATACGCAGTATTTT. Its translation is CAISEGLAGAFTDTQYF.

This clonotype came up once. V and J are TRBV20-1 and TRBJ2-3; D unresolved. CDR3 length: 14 residues. V lost 7 bases and J lost 0, with 14 bases in between. Germline V CDR1 and CDR2: DFQATT, SNEGSKA (reference sequence). CDR3 nucleotide sequence: TGCAGTGACTTCATTGTGGGAAGCACAGATACGCAGTATTTT. It is translated as CSDFIVGSTDTQYF.

This clonotype occurred a few times. The CDR3 spells CASSFEATRSTDTQYF. CDR3 coding DNA: TGTGCCAGCAGCTTTGAGGCCACCCGTAGCACAGATACGCAGTATTTT. V and J are TRBV7-9 and TRBJ2-3; D ambiguous. Trimming left V 3 bases short and J 0 bases short, with 13 bases between. The CDR3 covers 16 residues. Germline assignment: CDR1 SEHNR and CDR2 FQNEAQ (reference sequence).